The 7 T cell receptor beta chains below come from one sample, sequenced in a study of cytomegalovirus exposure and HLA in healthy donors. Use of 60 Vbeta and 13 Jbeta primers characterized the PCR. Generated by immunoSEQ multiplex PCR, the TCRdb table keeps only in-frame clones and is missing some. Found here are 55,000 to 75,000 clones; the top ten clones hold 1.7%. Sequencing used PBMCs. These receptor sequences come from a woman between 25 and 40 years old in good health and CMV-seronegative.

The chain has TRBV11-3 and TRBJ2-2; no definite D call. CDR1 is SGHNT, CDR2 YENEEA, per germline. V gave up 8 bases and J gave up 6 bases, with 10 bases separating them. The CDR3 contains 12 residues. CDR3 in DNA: TGTGCCAGCTCAGAGGTGCCCGGGGAGCTGTTTTTT. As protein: CASSEVPGELFF.

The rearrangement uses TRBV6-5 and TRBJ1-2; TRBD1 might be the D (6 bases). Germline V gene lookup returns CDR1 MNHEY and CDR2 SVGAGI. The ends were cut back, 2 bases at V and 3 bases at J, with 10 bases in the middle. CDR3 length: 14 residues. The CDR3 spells CASSYEQGDYGYTF. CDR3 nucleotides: TGTGCCAGCAGTTACGAACAGGGTGACTATGGCTACACCTTC.

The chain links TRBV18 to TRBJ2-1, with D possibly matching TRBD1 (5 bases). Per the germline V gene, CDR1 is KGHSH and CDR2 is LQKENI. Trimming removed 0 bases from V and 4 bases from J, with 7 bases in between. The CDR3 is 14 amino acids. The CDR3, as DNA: TGTGCCAGCTCACCACCTGACAGTTACAATGAGCAGTTCTTC. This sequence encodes CASSPPDSYNEQFF.

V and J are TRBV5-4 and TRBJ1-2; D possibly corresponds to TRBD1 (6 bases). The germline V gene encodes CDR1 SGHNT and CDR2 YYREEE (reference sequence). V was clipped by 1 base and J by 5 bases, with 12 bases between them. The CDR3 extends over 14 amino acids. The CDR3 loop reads CASSLLTGQYGYTF. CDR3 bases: TGTGCCAGCAGCTTGCTGACAGGCCAGTATGGCTACACCTTC.

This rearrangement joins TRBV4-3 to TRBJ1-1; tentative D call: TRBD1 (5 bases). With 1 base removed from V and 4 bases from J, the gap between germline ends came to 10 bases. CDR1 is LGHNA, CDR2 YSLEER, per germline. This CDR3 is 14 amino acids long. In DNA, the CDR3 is TGCGCCAGCAGCCAAGGAGCAGGGCTCACTGAAGCTTTCTTT. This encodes CASSQGAGLTEAFF.

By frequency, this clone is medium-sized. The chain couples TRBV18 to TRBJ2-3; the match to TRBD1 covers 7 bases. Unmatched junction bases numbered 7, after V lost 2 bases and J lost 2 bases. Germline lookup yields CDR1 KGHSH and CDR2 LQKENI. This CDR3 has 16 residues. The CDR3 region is CASSPTGTGATDTQYF. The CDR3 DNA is TGTGCCAGCTCACCAACGGGTACAGGGGCCACAGATACGCAGTATTTT. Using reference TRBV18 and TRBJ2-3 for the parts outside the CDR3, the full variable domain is NAGVMQNPRHLVRRRGQEARLRCSPMKGHSHVYWYRQLPEEGLKFMVYLQKENIIDESGMPKERFSAEFPKEGPSILRIQQVVRGDSAAYFCASSPTGTGATDTQYFGPGTRLTVL.

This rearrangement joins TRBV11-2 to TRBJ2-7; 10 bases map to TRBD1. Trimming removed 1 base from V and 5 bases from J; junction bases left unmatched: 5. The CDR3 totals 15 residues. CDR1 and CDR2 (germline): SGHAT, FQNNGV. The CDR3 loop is CASSLGQGAGNEQYF. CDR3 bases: TGTGCCAGCAGCTTAGGACAGGGGGCGGGCAACGAGCAGTACTTC. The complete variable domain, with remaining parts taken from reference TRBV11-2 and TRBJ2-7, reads EAGVAQSPRYKIIEKRQSVAFWCNPISGHATLYWYQQILGQGPKLLIQFQNNGVVDDSQLPKDRFSAERLKGVDSTLKIQPAKLEDSAVYLCASSLGQGAGNEQYFGPGTRLTVT.